These 5 T cell receptor beta chains were all obtained from the same sample, sequenced in a study of T cell repertoires in cytomegalovirus infection. No cognate antigen is known for these TCRs. A single record per CDR3 protein comes from TCRdb applying MiXCR to the reads. This table has roughly 800,000 distinct CDR3 sequences, 25% to 30% appearing once. Sequenced here: cultured CD8+ T cells from PBMCs, sampled from culture after CMV antigen stimulation. Receptors were obtained from a human donor in good health (CMV status not recorded). Some clones in this sample may be carry-over from other donors' samples.

This clonotype turned up a few times. The chain is built from TRBV10-3 and TRBJ2-3, with a tentative D call TRBD2 (5 bases). The CDR3 contains 14 residues. Trimming stripped 3 bases from V and 4 bases from J, with 11 bases between. Germline V CDR1 and CDR2: ENHRY, SYGVKD. In nucleotides, the CDR3 is TGTGCCATCAGTGAACTCCCGGGATCAGATACGCAGTATTTT. Amino acids: CAISELPGSDTQYF.

This rearrangement joins TRBV3-1 to TRBJ2-5; TRBD2 aligns across 10 bases. Germline V gene data show CDR1 as LGHDT and CDR2 as YNNKEL (reference sequence). The CDR3 loop spans 15 amino acids. The ends lost 0 bases at V and 3 bases at J; junction bases unmatched: 1. CDR3 sequence: CASSQELAGEETQYF. Here the CDR3 DNA reads TGTGCCAGCAGCCAAGAGCTAGCGGGGGAAGAGACCCAGTACTTC.

The J gene is TRBJ1-1, the V gene TRBV6-8, with D unresolved. The germline V gene encodes CDR1 MNHGY and CDR2 SAAAGT. This CDR3 region has 13 residues. V lost 6 bases and J 2 bases, leaving 10 bases between the germline ends. CDR3 sequence: CASRKYINTEAFF. The CDR3 DNA is TGTGCCAGCAGGAAATATATCAACACTGAAGCTTTCTTT.

The rearrangement links TRBV6-2 or TRBV6-3 to TRBJ2-1; D call uncertain. This CDR3 region has 12 residues. V dropped 8 bases and J dropped 8 bases, with 13 bases sitting between them. Per germline, CDR1 MNHEY and CDR2 SVGEGT. The CDR3 loop is CASCRGRDEQFF. As DNA, the CDR3 is TGTGCCAGCTGTAGAGGACGGGATGAGCAGTTCTTC.

A few counts support this clonotype. The chain links TRBV27 to TRBJ1-2; D is possibly TRBD1 (5 bases). The germline gives CDR1 MNHEY, CDR2 SMNVEV (reference sequence). The CDR3 length is 17 residues. Trimming pared 0 bases from V and 5 bases from J, leaving 19 bases between. This CDR3 reads CASSLSGGTLWKYGYTF. The CDR3, as DNA: TGTGCCAGCAGTTTATCGGGGGGGACCCTATGGAAGTATGGCTACACCTTC.